The clone carrying this T cell receptor (beta chain) has a handful of counts. The data were taken from a study of T cells in Graves' hyperthyroidism and ophthalmopathy. Amplification of TCR beta CDR3 regions was performed using RNA transcripts as template. The study used the HTBI primer set for a first-round RT-PCR of the TCR CDR3. TCRdb called the multiplex PCR reads again in MiXCR, with one record for every CDR3 protein. Of some 420,000 distinct CDR3 sequences listed, approximately 14% are singletons. Exclusion of patients followed from uncontrolled infection, other autoimmune disease, pregnancy or lactation. The sequence derives from a woman younger than 35 with Graves' hyperthyroidism. The sequenced material came from blood.

The CDR3 coding sequence is TGTGCCAGCACCCTGTGGGACAGGGGGGATTCACCCCTCCACTTT. Translated, it gives CASTLWDRGDSPLHF. The V gene is TRBV6-1, the J gene TRBJ1-6; 11 bases are a match to TRBD1. Losses at the gene ends were 7 bases for V and 8 bases for J; bases not matched to a gene: 7. The CDR3 is 15 residues long. Germline V CDR1 and CDR2: MNHNS, SASEGT.